This T cell receptor (beta chain) was captured in a study of cytomegalovirus exposure and HLA in healthy donors. The CDR3 spans 16 residues. J was trimmed by 5 bases and V by 8 bases; bases with no gene match: 14. Germline CDR1 is WSHSY and CDR2 is SAAADI. General study points: Analyses of presence and absence presupposed an approximately uniform sequencing depth across donors. Cytomegalovirus association was assigned to approximately 160 TCR beta chains.

As regards this clone: Its antigen remains unknown.

Despite likely unrecorded immune exposures, the donors were nominally healthy at the time of sampling. PCR employed 60 Vbeta and 13 Jbeta primers. The protocol was immunoSEQ multiplex PCR, while the TCRdb copy is restricted to in-frame clones and leaves out a portion. The repertoire has 80,000 to 100,000 clones, around 83% of them found once; the top ten carry roughly 3.5%. The chain employs TRBV10-2 and TRBJ2-2, with 7 bases aligning to TRBD2. Source material: PBMCs. This receptor was taken from a female donor in good health and CMV-seropositive. The CDR3 region has the DNA TGCGCCAGCGCAATAACGGGGGGAGGGTGGACCGGGGAGCTGTTTTTT. Amino acids: CASAITGGGWTGELFF.